This entry concerns a single T cell receptor (beta chain). This sample is part of a study of blood T cell repertoires in COVID-19. Study summary: Sample material is recorded as cDNA or gDNA derived from T cells, B-cell-depleted T cells, or PBMCs.

Some clones are missing from TCRdb's copy, which holds only in-frame ones; the method was immunoSEQ multiplex PCR. The table has approximately 300,000 clones, about 85% seen once. The Seattle patients joined while their infection was active and were tracked longitudinally afterward. The sequenced sample was peripheral blood. The sequence was collected from a human donor with COVID-19, enrolled during active disease. The donor label of this sample is uncertain.

CDR3 in amino acids: CASSPGTEPSGYTF. The CDR3, as DNA: TGTGCCAGCAGCCCCGGGACAGAACCTAGCGGCTACACCTTC. The chain has TRBV7-9 and TRBJ1-2, with 7 bases aligning to TRBD1. The V segment lost 5 bases and the J segment 8 bases; nucleotides outside the gene matches: 11. CDR1 and CDR2 from the germline V gene are SEHNR and FQNEAQ (reference sequence). This CDR3 region has 14 residues.